This TCR beta chain was sequenced in a study of blood T cells in healthy people across ages. Using a J-beta primer mix together with a sample-barcoded 5' primer, a second PCR was run for about 6 to 12 cycles. Each cDNA molecule carried a tag from a template-switch adaptor that contained 12 random nucleotides. Researchers report that each sample yielded at least 3 million CDR3-containing paired-end reads. TCRdb reprocessed the 5' RACE reads with MiXCR, giving one entry per CDR3 protein. This sample has 650,000 to 800,000 distinct CDR3 sequences; around 45% occur once, and the top ten carry approximately 19%. CDR1 and CDR2 (germline): SGHDT, YYEEEE. This CDR3 has 17 amino acids. The study isolated at least 7 million PBMCs from each sample. As for this clonotype: A much larger clone lies one base from this, so it may be a read error.

This TCR came from a man in his 60s in good health. Sequenced input: blood. The chain is built from TRBV5-6 and TRBJ2-6; 7 nucleotides agree with TRBD1. CDR3 DNA sequence: TGTGCCAGCCGCCCCAGACAGGGAAGCTCTGGGGCCAGCGTCCTGACTTTC. Translation: CASRPRQGSSGASVLTF.